The 10 T cell receptor beta chains reported below all come from one sample, sequenced in a study of T cells expressing NK-cell markers. No DNA is given; TCRdb re-called the 5' RACE reads and lists each CDR3 protein once. This sample's table reports around 550,000 distinct CDR3 sequences. Input material: blood T cells: a sorted CD56 or NKG2C T cell subset, CD4+ or CD8+ T cells, or bulk PBMC T cells (not recorded which). The receptors here all came from a man younger than 35 in good health.

The chain is built from TRBV6-2 or TRBV6-3 and TRBJ2-7; the TCRdb D gene call, TRBD2, has no DNA to confirm it. The CDR3 is 14 residues long. Germline V lookup: CDR1 MNHEY, CDR2 SVGEGT. Here the CDR3 reads CASSNTGTSALSYF.

V gene TRBV10-3 combines with J gene TRBJ2-1; TCRdb selects TRBD2, and the lack of DNA leaves this call unchecked. Germline values: CDR1 ENHRY, CDR2 SYGVKD. The CDR3 consists of 15 residues. The CDR3 here is CAISGTTSGLGEQFF.

The genes are TRBV10-3 and TRBJ1-2. The CDR3 runs to 11 residues. CDR1 is ENHRY, CDR2 SYGVKD, per germline. CDR3 residues: CAIRVGGSYTF.

The rearrangement joins TRBV6-1 to TRBJ1-5; absent DNA, TCRdb's TRBD1 call cannot be checked. The CDR3 spans 15 residues. From germline, CDR1 is MNHNS and CDR2 SASEGT. CDR3 sequence: CASSRTDPNNQPQHF.

This sequence joins TRBV7-6 and TRBJ1-5; checking the TCRdb D call of TRBD1 is not possible without DNA. Germline CDR1 SGHVS, CDR2 FNYEAQ. This CDR3 is built from 15 residues. The CDR3 loop is CASSPRQGAGQPQHF. The full variable domain, with the rest looked up from reference TRBV7-6 and TRBJ1-5, is GAGVSQSPRYKVTKRGQDVALRCDPISGHVSLYWYRQALGQGPEFLTYFNYEAQQDKSGLPNDRFSAERPEGSISTLTIQRTEQRDSAMYRCASSPRQGAGQPQHFGDGTRLSIL.

The CDR3 here is CSVGAGGTVDTQYF. The chain joins TRBV29-1 to TRBJ2-3. The germline V gene encodes CDR1 SQVTM and CDR2 ANQGSEA. The CDR3 spans 14 residues.

CDR3 sequence: CASSHTSGHNEQFF. This chain connects TRBV4-2 to TRBJ2-1; the D call from TCRdb, TRBD2, cannot be confirmed without DNA. The CDR3 runs 14 residues. The germline V gene encodes CDR1 LGHNA and CDR2 YNFKEQ.

This chain links TRBV27 with TRBJ1-6. This CDR3 has 12 residues. The germline V gene encodes CDR1 MNHEY and CDR2 SMNVEV (reference sequence). This CDR3 reads CASSSIGSPLHF.

The genes are TRBV9 and TRBJ1-2; the TCRdb call, TRBD1, lacks DNA for checking. The CDR3 consists of 16 residues. Germline V gene sequence: CDR1 SGDLS, CDR2 YYNGEE. The CDR3 spells CASSVVGRPGRDGYTF.

The genes are TRBV6-2 or TRBV6-3 and TRBJ2-1; the TRBD2 assignment by TCRdb is unverifiable without DNA. CDR3 size: 18 residues. Germline V lookup: CDR1 MNHEY, CDR2 SVGEGT. CDR3 residues: CASTWGSGRARSYNEQFF.